This T cell receptor (beta chain) was obtained from a study of T-cell reconstitution after alpha-beta-depleted transplantation in children. Study-wide points: At day 60, the high TCRbeta diversity found in some patients originated from recipient T cells and thymic progenitors that had survived. T cells produced anew were the main source of T-cell counts and diversity one year after transplant.

This clonotype was counted ten times or more. The target antigen is unknown. Germline CDR1 reads WSHSY; CDR2 reads SAAADI. V lost 6 bases, J lost 1 base, and 9 bases lay in between. This CDR3 is built from 13 residues. Unique molecular identifiers tagged the TCRbeta library. TCRdb called the PCR reads again in MiXCR, with one record for every CDR3 protein. The table includes some 200,000 distinct CDR3 sequences, 11% detected once. This sample comprised PBMCs, obtained before TCRalphabeta/CD19-depleted stem cell transplant. The receptor was derived from a child less than two years old with acute myeloid leukemia, due to receive a stem cell transplant. This chain links TRBV10-2 with TRBJ1-1; D is unclear. This chain's CDR3 is CASRKSGNTEAFF. DNA for the CDR3: TGCGCCAGCAGAAAATCGGGGAACACTGAAGCTTTCTTT.